Listed here is a single T cell receptor beta chain. The antigen is not known. Trimming shortened V by 0 bases and J by 1 base, and 10 bases separated the two germline ends. Per the germline V gene, CDR1 is GTSNPN and CDR2 is SVGIG (reference sequence). The CDR3 consists of 14 residues. The sample comes from a study of cytomegalovirus exposure and HLA in healthy donors. Across the whole study: There were some 81 million unique TCRs (from HLA-typed donors) in an early data release.

Study results and limitations: In a later analysis, TCR beta V- and J-gene trimming showed a link to a missense DCLRE1C variant.

Use of 60 Vbeta and 13 Jbeta primers characterized the PCR. Profiling relied on immunoSEQ multiplex PCR, and the TCRdb table lists in-frame clones only, not all of them. The data show roughly 100,000 clones, roughly 80% seen once. Material: PBMCs. The source is a woman between 40 and 55 years old in good health and CMV-seropositive. This sequence joins TRBV30 and TRBJ2-7; D remains ambiguous. The CDR3 reads CAWSVRVISYEQYF. In DNA form, the CDR3 reads TGTGCCTGGAGTGTCCGGGTAATATCCTACGAGCAGTACTTC.